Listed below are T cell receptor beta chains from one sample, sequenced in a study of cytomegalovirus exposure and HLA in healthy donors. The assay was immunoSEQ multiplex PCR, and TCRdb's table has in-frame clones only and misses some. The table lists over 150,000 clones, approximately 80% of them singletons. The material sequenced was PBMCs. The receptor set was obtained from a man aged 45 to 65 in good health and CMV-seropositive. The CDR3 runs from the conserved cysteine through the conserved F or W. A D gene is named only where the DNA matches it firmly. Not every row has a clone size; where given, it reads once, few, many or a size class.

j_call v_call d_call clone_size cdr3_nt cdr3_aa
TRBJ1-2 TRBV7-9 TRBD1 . TGTGCCAGCAGTAAATACAGGGGCAGCCACTATGGCTACACCTTC CASSKYRGSHYGYTF
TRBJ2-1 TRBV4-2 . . TGTGCCAGCAGCCAAGATAAAAGGGGCGAGCAGTTCTTC CASSQDKRGEQFF
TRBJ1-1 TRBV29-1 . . TGCAGCGTGGTTGAGGAGAGGGTGAACACTGAAGCTTTCTTT CSVVEERVNTEAFF
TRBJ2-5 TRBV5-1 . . TGCGCCAGCAGCTTGGGAGGGGGGGTGGCGAGGACCCAGTACTTC CASSLGGGVARTQYF
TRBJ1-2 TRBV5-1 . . TGCGCCAGCAGCTTGGGGGCAGGGCTTAACTATGGCTACACCTTC CASSLGAGLNYGYTF
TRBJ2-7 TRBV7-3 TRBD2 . TGTGCCAGCAGCTCTAGCGGGAGGTCTGACGAGCAGTACTTC CASSSSGRSDEQYF
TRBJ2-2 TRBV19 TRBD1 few TGTGCCAGTAGTCCGAGACAGGGGTTGGCCGGGGAGCTGTTTTTT CASSPRQGLAGELFF
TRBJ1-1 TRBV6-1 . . TGTGCCAGCAGTGCCTCGGTGGAGACTGAAGCTTTCTTT CASSASVETEAFF
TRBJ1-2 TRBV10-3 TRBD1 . TGTGCCATCTCGACAGGGGAAGGCTACACCTTC CAISTGEGYTF
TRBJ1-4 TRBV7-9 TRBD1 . TGTTCCAGCAGCTTATCCAGGGGGAATGAAAAACTGTTTTTT CSSSLSRGNEKLFF
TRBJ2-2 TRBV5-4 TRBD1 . TGTGCCAGCAGCTTGGCCCAGGGGGCTTCTATCACCGGGGAGCTGTTTTTT CASSLAQGASITGELFF
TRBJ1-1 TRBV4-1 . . TGCGCCAGCAGCCACACCGGGGACACTGAAGCTTTCTTT CASSHTGDTEAFF
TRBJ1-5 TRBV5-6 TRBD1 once TGTGCCAGCAGTTTGGGGACAGCCGATCAGCCCCAGCATTTT CASSLGTADQPQHF
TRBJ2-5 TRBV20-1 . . TGCAGTGCTAGTAATATGGAGACCCAGTACTTC CSASNMETQYF
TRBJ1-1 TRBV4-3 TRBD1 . TGCGCCAGCAGCTACGGGACAGGGAACACTGAAGCTTTCTTT CASSYGTGNTEAFF
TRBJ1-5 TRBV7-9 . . TGTGCCAGCAGCGGCATGGCAGGGGTATTTCAGCCCCAGCATTTT CASSGMAGVFQPQHF
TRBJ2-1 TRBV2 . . TGTGCCAGCAGTGCCGAGGAGCTCTCCTACAATGAGCAGTTCTTC CASSAEELSYNEQFF
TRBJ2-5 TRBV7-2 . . TGTGCCAGCAGCTTAGTGGGGCGGGATCAAGAGACCCAGTACTTC CASSLVGRDQETQYF
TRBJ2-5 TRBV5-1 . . TGCGCCAGCAGCTTGAACACCCAAGAGACCCAGTACTTC CASSLNTQETQYF
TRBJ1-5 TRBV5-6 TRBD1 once TGTGCCAGCAGTCACTATTACAGGGGTCAGCCCCAGCATTTT CASSHYYRGQPQHF
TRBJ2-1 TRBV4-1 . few TGCGCCAGCAGCCAAGGGGCAGTAACGGGATCATCCTACAATGAGCAGTTCTTC CASSQGAVTGSSYNEQFF
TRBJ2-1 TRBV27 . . TGTGCCAGCAGTGAAGCGTTCAATGAGCAGTTCTTC CASSEAFNEQFF
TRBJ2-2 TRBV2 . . TGTGCCAGCAAGCTTGACACCGGGGAGCTGTTTTTT CASKLDTGELFF
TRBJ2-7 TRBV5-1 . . TGCGCCAGCAGCTTAGGAGCGGCGAACGAGCAGTACTTC CASSLGAANEQYF
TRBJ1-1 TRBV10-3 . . TGTGCCATCAGTGAGTCGAGACGGGTTTTGAACACTGAAGCTTTCTTT CAISESRRVLNTEAFF
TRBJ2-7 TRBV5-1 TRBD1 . TGCGCCAGCAGCCGAGGGGGCGACTACGAGCAGTACTTC CASSRGGDYEQYF
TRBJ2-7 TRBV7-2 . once TGTGCCAGCAGCCAACAAAGCGAGCAGTACTTC CASSQQSEQYF
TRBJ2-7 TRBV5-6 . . TGTGCCAGCAGCTGGAGCTCCTACGAGCAGTACTTC CASSWSSYEQYF
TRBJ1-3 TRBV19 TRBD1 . TGTGCCAGTAGTATCCTTGGACAGGGGGTAAAAGCCATATATTTT CASSILGQGVKAIYF
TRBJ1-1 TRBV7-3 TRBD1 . TGTGCCAGCAGCTCGGACAGGGTTGAAGCTTTCTTT CASSSDRVEAFF
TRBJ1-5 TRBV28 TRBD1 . TGTGCCAGCAGTCAGACAGGGGAGAGGCAGCCCCAGCATTTT CASSQTGERQPQHF
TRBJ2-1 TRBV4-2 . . TGTGCCAGCAGCCAGGCGGACTCAAACTCCTACAATGAGCAGTTCTTC CASSQADSNSYNEQFF
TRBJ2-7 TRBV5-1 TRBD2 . TGCGCCAGCAGCTTGTTAGTCGGGAGGGCTATCCACGAGCAGTACTTC CASSLLVGRAIHEQYF
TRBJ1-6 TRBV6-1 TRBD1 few TGTGCCAGCAGTGATAGGACAGGAAGGAATTCACCCCTCCACTTT CASSDRTGRNSPLHF
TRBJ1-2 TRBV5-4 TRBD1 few TGTGCCAGCAGCCGTAACTCGGGACAGAACTATGGCTACACCTTC CASSRNSGQNYGYTF
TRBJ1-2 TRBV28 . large TGTGCCAGCAGTTTATCGGCGGGCGGCGGCTACACCTTC CASSLSAGGGYTF
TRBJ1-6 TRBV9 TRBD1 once TGTGCCAGCAGCGTCCAGGGACAGGTGGCTTCACCCCTCCACTTT CASSVQGQVASPLHF
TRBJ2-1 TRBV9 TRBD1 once TGTGCCAGCAGCGCCCAGCCCGGGACAGGGATCAATGAGCAGTTCTTC CASSAQPGTGINEQFF
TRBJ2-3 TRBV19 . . TGTGCCAGTAGTCGCGACGAAGCGCTAAGCACAGATACGCAGTATTTT CASSRDEALSTDTQYF
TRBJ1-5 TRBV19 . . TGTGCCAGTAGCCCGGACAGTTTTGGACAGCCCCAGCATTTT CASSPDSFGQPQHF
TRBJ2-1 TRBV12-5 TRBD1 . TGTGCTAGTGGTCCCGGGACAGACAGATACAATGAGCAGTTCTTC CASGPGTDRYNEQFF
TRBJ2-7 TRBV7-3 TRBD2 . TGTGCCAGCAGCAACGGACTAGCGGGAATCTACGAGCAGTACTTC CASSNGLAGIYEQYF
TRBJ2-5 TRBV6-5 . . TGTGCCAGCTCAAGGGGGACATCAGGTCGTGAGACCCAGTACTTC CASSRGTSGRETQYF
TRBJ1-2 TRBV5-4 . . TGTGCCAGCAGCTTGGGTACAGCACAAATAGACTATGGCTACACCTTC CASSLGTAQIDYGYTF
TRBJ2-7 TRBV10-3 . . TGTGCCATCAGTCCCCGGGACTCCTACGAGCAGTACTTC CAISPRDSYEQYF
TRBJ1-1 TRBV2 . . TGTGCCAGCAGAGATGACAGAACGAACACTGAAGCTTTCTTT CASRDDRTNTEAFF
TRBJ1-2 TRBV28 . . TGTGCCAGCAACCAGCTCAGGGCATACTATGGCTACACCTTC CASNQLRAYYGYTF
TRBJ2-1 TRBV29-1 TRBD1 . TGCAGCGTTGTAAGGACAGGGGGCCCCAATGAGCAGTTCTTC CSVVRTGGPNEQFF
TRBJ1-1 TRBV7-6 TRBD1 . TGTGCCAGCAGCTCGTCTACAGGGGCTCGAACTGAAGCTTTCTTT CASSSSTGARTEAFF
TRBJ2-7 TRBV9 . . TGTGCCAGCAGCGGCTGGGAAGGGGTCCACGAGCAGTACTTC CASSGWEGVHEQYF
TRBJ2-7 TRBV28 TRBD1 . TGTGCCAGCAGCTCCCCCAGGACAGGATCGGGCGAGCAGTACTTC CASSSPRTGSGEQYF
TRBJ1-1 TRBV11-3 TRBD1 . TGTGCCAGCAGCTCGTCGGCCGGGACAGGGAACACTGAAGCTTTCTTT CASSSSAGTGNTEAFF
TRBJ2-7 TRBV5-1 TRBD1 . TGCGCCAGCCGATATGACAGGGACGAGCAGTACTTC CASRYDRDEQYF
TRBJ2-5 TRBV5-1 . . TGCGCCAGCAGCGGGGACACATCGGAGGTGACCCAGTACTTC CASSGDTSEVTQYF
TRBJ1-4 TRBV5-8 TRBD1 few TGTGCCAGCAGCGGATGGACAGGGGGCTTTGAAAAACTGTTTTTT CASSGWTGGFEKLFF